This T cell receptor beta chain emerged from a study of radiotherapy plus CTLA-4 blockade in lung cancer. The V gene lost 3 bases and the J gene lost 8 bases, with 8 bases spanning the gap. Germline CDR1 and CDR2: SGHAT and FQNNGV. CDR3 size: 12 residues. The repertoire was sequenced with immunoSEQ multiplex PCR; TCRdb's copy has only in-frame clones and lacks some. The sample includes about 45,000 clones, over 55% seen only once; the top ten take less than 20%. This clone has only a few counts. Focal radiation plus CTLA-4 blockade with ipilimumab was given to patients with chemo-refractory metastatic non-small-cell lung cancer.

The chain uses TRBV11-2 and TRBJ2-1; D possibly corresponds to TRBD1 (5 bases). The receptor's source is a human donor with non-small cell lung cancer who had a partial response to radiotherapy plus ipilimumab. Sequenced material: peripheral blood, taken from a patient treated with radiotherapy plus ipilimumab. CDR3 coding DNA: TGTGCCAGCAGCTTCGTGGGGCATGAGCAGTTCTTC. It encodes CASSFVGHEQFF.